This T cell receptor (beta chain) is from a study of a mutant IDH1 vaccine in newly diagnosed glioma. Time point specified: week 35, safety follow-up. Vaccination used 300 ug of mutant IDH1 20-mer peptide per dose, with topical imiquimod. New WHO grade 3 or 4 astrocytomas that were IDH1-mutant and ATRX-lost occurred in the donors. The V and J ends lost 5 bases and 4 bases, in that order; junction bases with no gene match: 0. Germline V lookup: CDR1 LNHDA, CDR2 SQIVND (reference sequence). The CDR3 extends over 12 amino acids. The data were produced by immunoSEQ multiplex PCR, yet TCRdb's version contains in-frame clones alone and is incomplete. The data contain tens of thousands of clones, roughly 80% of them singletons. In the case of this clone: Its antigen remains unidentified.

The gene calls are TRBV19 and TRBJ1-1; 8 bases map to TRBD1. The receptor was derived from a woman in her late teens or twenties with glioma. Specimen: PBMCs, collected from a glioma patient whose treatment included an IDH1 peptide vaccine. For the CDR3, the DNA is TGTGCCAGTAGTCAGGGGGCCACTGAAGCTTTCTTT. It specifies CASSQGATEAFF.